This T cell receptor beta chain was sequenced in a study of blood T cell repertoires in COVID-19. Trimming removed 5 bases at V and 7 bases at J, with 8 bases between. The V gene's germline CDR1 is MDHEN and CDR2 SYDVKM. The CDR3 totals 11 residues. Using immunoSEQ multiplex PCR, the repertoire was profiled, and TCRdb retains in-frame clones only, with some absent. The sample has fewer than 250,000 clones, roughly 80% seen once; the top ten hold 0.85% to 0.95%. The source of this sequence is a man aged 60 to 75 with COVID-19, enrolled during active disease. Sequencing input: peripheral blood. The chain recombines TRBV28 with TRBJ1-1; D call uncertain. In nucleotides, the CDR3 is TGTGCCAGCAGTGTGGAGGGTGAAGCTTTCTTT. Residues: CASSVEGEAFF.